This T cell receptor beta chain was profiled in a study of blood T cell repertoires in COVID-19 (TCRdb year 2020). With regard to the full study: The collaborator samples originated in the United States, Italy and Spain and spanned the acute and convalescent phases of COVID-19. The material from the prospective study consisted of cDNA or gDNA derived from T cells, B-cell-depleted T cells, or PBMCs. The dataset comprised deeply sampled blood TCRbeta repertoires from subjects exposed to, actively infected with, or recovered from COVID-19. The repertoires were released in a freely available public database intended as a resource for research on the immune response to SARS-CoV-2. The samples were drawn from the first 160 participants of the ongoing ImmuneRACE study and from about 1,200 subjects provided by 6 global collaborators. Nearly every sample came with metadata listing a de-identified subject ID, COVID-19 status, age in years and sex. Where available, HLA class I and class II types were obtained from metadata supplied by the sample provider rather than from assay-based typing.

Per the germline V gene, KGHSH is the CDR1 and LQKENI is the CDR2. V is pruned by 2 bases and J by 7 bases, leaving 1 base of the junction without a gene match. The CDR3, from cysteine to phenylalanine, totals 12 residues. Just CDR3 DNA is preserved here, 36 bases in frame from base 1. TCRbeta CDR3 regions were amplified from genomic DNA by means of the immunoSEQ Assay, a bias-controlled multiplex PCR. As for the authors' bioinformatics: The number of nucleated cells in each sample was estimated by amplification of reference gene primers within the assay. To quantify the absolute abundance of each unique TCRbeta CDR3 rearrangement, sequence reads were collapsed and filtered. For each sample, productive Simpson clonality was calculated by taking the square root of Simpson's diversity index across productive rearrangements. TCRdb stores this immuneACCESS table with in-frame sequences only. Part of the clones is absent; in the studies checked, under half of the shortfall reflects unresolved V genes, and no reason is known for the rest. The DNA gave D and trimming, while V, J and clone size come from that table. The sample has approximately 160,000 clones on record, approximately 80% of them singletons. The ten largest account for roughly 9.2% of the sample.

What the work shows at the level of the full study, not this receptor alone: The quantity of clinical and demographic metadata differed by source and by participant and was supplied without curation.

Whole blood was collected in K2EDTA tubes by collaborating institutions according to the institutions' own protocols. For TCRbeta analysis, collaborator samples were shipped as frozen whole blood, as isolated PBMCs, or as DNA extracted from either sample type. This clone was seen a few times. The specificity of this receptor is unknown. Base-call qualities are not available, and no considerably larger clone is one nucleotide away. The sequencing sample was made of peripheral blood. This sequence originates from an elderly woman with active or convalescent COVID-19. Recombination joined TRBV18 with TRBJ1-1, and TRBD1 aligns with 7 junction nucleotides. For the CDR3, the sequence is CASSPTGVEAFF. The DNA sequence is TGTGCCAGCTCACCAACAGGGGTTGAAGCTTTCTTT.